The 9 T cell receptor beta chains below come from one sample, sequenced in a study of T-cell reconstitution after alpha-beta-depleted transplantation in children (dated by TCRdb to 2015 to 2016). In light of the paper, this sample's treatment or condition label describes: allogeneic hematopoietic cell transplantation with graft depleted of TCRalphabeta T cells and CD19 B cells. The receptor library was made with PCR. For sequencing, an Illumina HiSeq 2500 was employed. To normalize quantification of the TCRbeta repertoire, the TCR libraries were built with molecular barcoding that relied on unique molecular identifiers. The public reads were quality trimmed at Q25 with fastp and then assembled into clones with MiXCR by TCRdb, keeping productive beta chains. Entries are consolidated by CDR3 protein sequence, retaining the most common genes and DNA. The sample records 190,000 or so distinct CDR3 sequences, approximately 6.8% of which are singletons. The ten largest clones represent under 5% of the sample.

Material: PBMCs, obtained before TCRalphabeta/CD19-depleted stem cell transplant. The receptors come from a girl less than two years old with combined immunodeficiency, due to receive a stem cell transplant.

The table lists this clonotype with many counts. The V call is TRBV20-1, the J call TRBJ2-7, with D perhaps TRBD1 or TRBD2 (5 bases each). Germline V gene lookup returns CDR1 DFQATT and CDR2 SNEGSKA (reference sequence). CDR3 size: 14 residues. Trimming removed 6 bases at V and 3 bases at J, with 18 bases between. CDR3 residues: CSAAKTGPFYEQYF. In DNA form, the CDR3 reads TGCAGTGCCGCCAAAACGGGGCCGTTCTACGAGCAGTACTTC.

This clonotype was picked up many times. Here the CDR3 DNA reads TGCAGTGCTAGAGGGGAGTGGGGAGATACGCAGTATTTT. It codes for CSARGEWGDTQYF. The chain uses TRBV20-1 and TRBJ2-3; D possibly corresponds to TRBD2 (5 bases). Looked up from germline, CDR1 is DFQATT and CDR2 is SNEGSKA (reference sequence). This CDR3 has 13 amino acids. V gave up 1 base and J gave up 5 bases, with 10 bases separating them.

The V gene is TRBV5-1, the J gene TRBJ1-2; TRBD1 matches 7 bases. Germline CDR1 is SGHRS and CDR2 is YFSETQ. This CDR3 is built from 14 residues. The V segment lost 4 bases and the J segment 6 bases; nucleotides outside the gene matches: 9. CDR3 bases: TGCGCCAGCAGCCCCGGGGACAGTTGGGATGGCTACACCTTC. Amino acids: CASSPGDSWDGYTF.

V usage is TRBV5-4 and J usage is TRBJ2-1, with 11 bases lining up with TRBD2. With V trimmed by 6 bases and J by 4 bases, 6 bases remained unmatched. This CDR3 spans 15 amino acids. Germline V gene data show CDR1 as SGHNT and CDR2 as YYREEE (reference sequence). In nucleotides, the CDR3 is TGTGCCAGCACCTTAGCGGGAGGGGTTTACAATGAGCAGTTCTTC. This encodes CASTLAGGVYNEQFF.

The rearrangement joins TRBV5-1 to TRBJ2-7; D may match TRBD1 or TRBD2 (5 bases each). This CDR3 is 15 amino acids long. Germline values: CDR1 SGHRS, CDR2 YFSETQ. V was cut by 0 bases and J by 2 bases, with 12 bases left in between. The CDR3: CASSLEGRDAYEQYF. As DNA, the CDR3 is TGCGCCAGCAGCTTGGAGGGCAGGGACGCCTACGAGCAGTACTTC.

This clonotype has ten or more counts. The V gene is TRBV4-3, the J gene TRBJ1-5; D might be TRBD1 (6 bases). This CDR3 comprises 13 residues. Trimming took 1 base from V and 6 from J, leaving 7 bases between them. Germline V CDR1 and CDR2: LGHNA, YSLEER. This chain's CDR3 is CASSQGGGQPQHF. In DNA, the CDR3 is TGCGCCAGCAGCCAAGGAGGGGGTCAGCCCCAGCATTTT.

J is TRBJ2-1 and V is TRBV20-1; 7 positions agree with TRBD2. The ends lost 0 bases at V and 0 bases at J; junction bases unmatched: 8. CDR1 is DFQATT, CDR2 SNEGSKA, per germline (reference sequence). This CDR3 comprises 17 residues. The CDR3 region is CSARDLRTRLSYNEQFF. CDR3 bases: TGCAGTGCTAGAGACCTCAGGACTAGACTCTCCTACAATGAGCAGTTCTTC.

The chain employs TRBV29-1 and TRBJ2-7; no clear D gene. V shed 7 bases and J shed 2 bases, with 15 bases lying between them. This CDR3 has 13 amino acids. The germline V gene encodes CDR1 SQVTM and CDR2 ANQGSEA. CDR3 residues: CSAETALTYEQYF. In DNA form, the CDR3 reads TGCAGCGCGGAAACCGCGCTGACCTACGAGCAGTACTTC.

This clonotype was counted a few times. V usage is TRBV4-2 and J usage is TRBJ2-6; TRBD1 or TRBD2 may be the D gene (5 bases each). The CDR3 is 16 residues long. Trimming took off 4 bases at V and 3 bases at J, with 13 bases between the two ends. The germline V gene encodes CDR1 LGHNA and CDR2 YNFKEQ. CDR3 nucleotides: TGTGCCAGCAGCCTCGTGAGGGGTAATGGGGCCAACGTCCTGACTTTC. This gives the protein CASSLVRGNGANVLTF.